This TCR beta chain was obtained from a study of CD4 T cells in relation to SARS-CoV-2 and coronaviruses. Across the whole study: Controls used an HIV-1 Nef peptide pool or no peptide. Shared crossreactive spike epitopes were mapped to their HLA restriction.

Study-level points and caveats: Roughly 65% of donors had memory CD4+ clonotypes crossrecognizing SARS-CoV-2 and common cold coronavirus spike.

Data came from immunoSEQ multiplex PCR; TCRdb stores just in-frame clones and leaves some out. This table has around 26,000 clones, about 82% appearing once. Trimming removed 5 bases from V and 8 bases from J, with 12 bases in between. The CDR3 is 12 residues long. The germline gives CDR1 SEHNR, CDR2 FQNEAQ (reference sequence). Before the COVID-19 pandemic, during about 2011-2019, CD4+ T cells were taken from unexposed donors. After more than eight days of culture, CD4+ T cells were isolated. As cell numbers allowed, unexposed-donor CD4+ T cells faced SARS-CoV-2 S/N and four cold-coronavirus spikes. On this clone: Its antigen is unidentified.

This clonotype was sampled from a human donor in good health. The sequenced sample consisted of CD4+ T cells from PBMCs, cultured in vitro. The rearrangement uses TRBV7-9 and TRBJ1-2; tentatively, D is TRBD1 (6 bases). The chain's CDR3 is CASSPGDTGYTF. DNA of the CDR3: TGTGCCAGCAGCCCGGGGGACACCGGCTACACCTTC.